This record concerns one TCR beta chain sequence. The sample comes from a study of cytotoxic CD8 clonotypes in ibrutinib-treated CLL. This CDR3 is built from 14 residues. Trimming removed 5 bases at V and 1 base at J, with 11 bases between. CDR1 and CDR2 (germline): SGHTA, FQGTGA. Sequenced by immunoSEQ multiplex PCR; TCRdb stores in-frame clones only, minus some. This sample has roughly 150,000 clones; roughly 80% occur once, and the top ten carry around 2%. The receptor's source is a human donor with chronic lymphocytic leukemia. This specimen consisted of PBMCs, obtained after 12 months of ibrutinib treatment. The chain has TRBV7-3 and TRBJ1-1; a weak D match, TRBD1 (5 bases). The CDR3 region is CASSPGGTNTEAFF. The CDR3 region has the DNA TGTGCCAGCAGCCCTGGGGGAACGAACACTGAAGCTTTCTTT.